The present T cell receptor beta chain was sequenced within a study of cytomegalovirus exposure and HLA in healthy donors. The wider study: The same platform used for the 650 to 700 first-cohort repertoires was also used for the 90 to 150 validation repertoires, as a later analysis reported. Findings and caveats of the study: The authors enumerated 180 or so TCR beta chains as linked to cytomegalovirus. A subsequent analysis found that TCR clusters from the first cohort also tended to co-occur in the roughly 120 validation repertoires, with about 93% of cluster scores above 0.

To note about this clone: Its antigen is currently unknown.

Germline CDR1 MGHRA, CDR2 YSYEKL. CDR3 size: 17 residues. Trimming took off 2 bases at V and 2 bases at J, with 18 bases between the two ends. The method was immunoSEQ multiplex PCR; TCRdb's version includes in-frame clones alone and lacks a portion of them. The top ten hold about 0.61% of the sample, which has 82,000 or so clones, 85% to 95% seen once. The sample taken for sequencing was PBMCs. The source is a young man in good health and CMV-seronegative. The chain couples TRBV4-1 to TRBJ1-2, with a possible D match to TRBD1 (5 bases). The CDR3 loop is CASSQKGKGMANYGYTF. The DNA for the CDR3 is TGCGCCAGCAGCCAAAAGGGGAAGGGGATGGCAAACTATGGCTACACCTTC.